This T cell receptor beta chain was sequenced during a study of PD-L1 blockade in urothelial cancer. Broader study findings: Tumor-associated clones in the blood of durable-benefit patients grew more at 3 weeks.

Some clones are missing from TCRdb's copy, which holds only in-frame ones; the method was immunoSEQ multiplex PCR. The table shows tens of thousands of clones, with around 80% occurring only once. On this clone: Its specificity is not known.

The germline V gene encodes CDR1 SGHDN and CDR2 FVKESK. This CDR3 contains 14 residues. V dropped 3 bases and J dropped 1 base, with 6 bases sitting between them. The sample in question was PBMCs, obtained around atezolizumab (anti-PD-L1) treatment. The sequence came from a man between 65 and 85 years old with urothelial cancer. The rearrangement uses TRBV14 and TRBJ2-2, with no clear D. The CDR3 DNA reads TGTGCCAGCAGCCAGCACAGGAACACCGGGGAGCTGTTTTTT. Translated: CASSQHRNTGELFF.